The T cell receptor beta chain described here comes from a study of blood T cell repertoires in COVID-19. Study overall: Nucleic acid was either cDNA or gDNA, and it came from T cells, B-cell-depleted T cells, or PBMCs.

CDR1 SEHNR and CDR2 FQNEAQ come from the germline V gene (reference sequence). The CDR3 contains 15 residues. Trimming removed 1 base from V and 0 bases from J, with 10 bases in between. Sequenced by immunoSEQ multiplex PCR; TCRdb stores in-frame clones only, minus some. The data contain 200,000 to 250,000 clones, around 85% of them seen just once; the ten biggest clones take up about 3.1%. Sequenced: PBMCs or T cells enriched from blood (not recorded which). The chain couples TRBV7-9 to TRBJ2-7; D perhaps matches TRBD1 (5 bases). This clonotype was obtained from a woman aged 50 to 60 in a cohort exposed to, infected with or recovered from COVID-19 (not recorded which). The CDR3 loop reads CASSLGHRSSYEQYF. The CDR3 DNA sequence: TGTGCCAGCAGCTTAGGGCACAGGAGCTCCTACGAGCAGTACTTC. The full variable domain, completed using reference TRBV7-9 and TRBJ2-7, is DTGVSQNPRHKITKRGQNVTFRCDPISEHNRLYWYRQTLGQGPEFLTYFQNEAQLEKSRLLSDRFSAERPKGSFSTLEIQRTEQGDSAMYLCASSLGHRSSYEQYFGPGTRLTVT.